This TCR beta chain was sequenced during a study of shared clonotypes between healthy human individuals. Into CD45RA+ naive and CD45RA-negative memory subsets, the CD4+ cells were split. The V end lost 1 base, the J end lost 4 bases, and 7 bases lay between the germline ends. CDR3 length: 13 amino acids. The germline V gene has CDR1 SEHNR and CDR2 FQNEAQ (reference sequence). TCRdb keeps only in-frame clones here, not all; method: immunoSEQ multiplex PCR. In the table there are 2 million to 2.5 million clones, over 90% of which are singletons. The sequence came from a man aged 18 to 30 in good health. Some clones in this sample may be carry-over from other donors' samples. The specimen was naive CD4+ T cells from PBMCs. The sample's subset: CD45RA+ positively selected. V is TRBV7-9 and J is TRBJ1-2; the D is unclear. CDR3 sequence (DNA): TGTGCCAGCAGCTTAGATATATCCTATGGCTACACCTTC. Translated: CASSLDISYGYTF.